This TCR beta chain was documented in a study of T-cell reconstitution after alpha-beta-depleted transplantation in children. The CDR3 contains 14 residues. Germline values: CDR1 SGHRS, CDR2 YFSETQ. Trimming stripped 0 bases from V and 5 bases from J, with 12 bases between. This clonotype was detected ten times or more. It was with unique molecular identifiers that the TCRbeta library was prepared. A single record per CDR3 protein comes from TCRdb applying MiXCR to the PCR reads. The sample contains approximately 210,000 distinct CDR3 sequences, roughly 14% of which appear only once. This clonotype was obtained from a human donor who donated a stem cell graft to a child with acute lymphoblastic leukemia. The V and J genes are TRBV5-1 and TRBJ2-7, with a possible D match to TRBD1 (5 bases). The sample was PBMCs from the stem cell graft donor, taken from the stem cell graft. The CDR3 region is CASSLAGLPDEQYF. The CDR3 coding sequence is TGCGCCAGCAGCTTGGCAGGGTTACCGGACGAGCAGTACTTC.